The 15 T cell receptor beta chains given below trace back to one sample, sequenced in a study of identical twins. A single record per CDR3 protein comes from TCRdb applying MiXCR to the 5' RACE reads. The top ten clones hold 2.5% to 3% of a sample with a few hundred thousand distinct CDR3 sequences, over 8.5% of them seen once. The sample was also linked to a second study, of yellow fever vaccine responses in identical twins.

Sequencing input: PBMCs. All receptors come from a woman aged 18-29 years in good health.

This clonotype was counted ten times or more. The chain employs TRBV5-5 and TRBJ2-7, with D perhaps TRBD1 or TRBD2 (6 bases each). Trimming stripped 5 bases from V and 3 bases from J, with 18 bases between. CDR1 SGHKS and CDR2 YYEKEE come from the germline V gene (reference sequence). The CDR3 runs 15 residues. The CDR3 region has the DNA TGTGCCAGCAGGCCAACTCCTGGGGGGCTCTACGAGCAGTACTTC. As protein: CASRPTPGGLYEQYF.

The CDR3 reads CASSYSPSGKGVEFF. The DNA of the CDR3 is TGTGCCAGCAGTTACTCCCCTAGCGGGAAGGGGGTAGAGTTCTTC. The chain links TRBV6-5 to TRBJ2-1; 9 positions agree with TRBD2. Losses at the gene ends were 0 bases for V and 14 bases for J; bases not matched to a gene: 11. The CDR3 is 15 amino acids. Germline-derived CDR1 and CDR2 are MNHEY and SVGAGI.

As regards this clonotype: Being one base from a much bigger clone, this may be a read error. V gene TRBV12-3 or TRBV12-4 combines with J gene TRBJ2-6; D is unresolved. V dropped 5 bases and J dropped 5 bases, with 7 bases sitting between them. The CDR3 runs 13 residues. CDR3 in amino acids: CASSPMRANVLTF. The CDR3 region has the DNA TGTGCCAGCAGTCCGATGCGGGCCAACGTCCTGACTTTC.

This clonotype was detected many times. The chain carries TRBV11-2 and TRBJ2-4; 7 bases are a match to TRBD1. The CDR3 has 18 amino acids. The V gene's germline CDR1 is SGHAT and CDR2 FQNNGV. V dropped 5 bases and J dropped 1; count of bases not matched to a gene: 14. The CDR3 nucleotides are TGTGCCAGCAGCCCCCACCGGGACAGTACTGTCGCCAAAAACATTCAGTACTTC. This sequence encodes CASSPHRDSTVAKNIQYF.

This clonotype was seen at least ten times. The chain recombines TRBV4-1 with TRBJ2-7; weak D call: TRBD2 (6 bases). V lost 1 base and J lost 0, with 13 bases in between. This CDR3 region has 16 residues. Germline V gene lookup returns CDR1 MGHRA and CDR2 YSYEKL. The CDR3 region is CASSQVLGSGSYEQYF. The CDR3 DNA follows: TGCGCCAGCAGCCAAGTTTTGGGTAGCGGCTCCTACGAGCAGTACTTC.

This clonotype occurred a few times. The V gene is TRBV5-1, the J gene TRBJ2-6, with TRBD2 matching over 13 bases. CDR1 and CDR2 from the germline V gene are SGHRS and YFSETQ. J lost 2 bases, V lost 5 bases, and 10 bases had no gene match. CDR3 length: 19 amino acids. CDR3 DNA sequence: TGCGCCAGCAGTTATAGGACTAGCGGGGGATATACTGGGGCCAACGTCCTGACTTTC. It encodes CASSYRTSGGYTGANVLTF.

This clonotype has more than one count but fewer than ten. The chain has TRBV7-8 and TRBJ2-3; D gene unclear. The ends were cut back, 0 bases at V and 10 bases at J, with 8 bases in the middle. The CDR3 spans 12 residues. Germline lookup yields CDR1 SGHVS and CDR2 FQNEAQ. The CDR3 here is CASSLALGAQYF. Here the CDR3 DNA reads TGTGCCAGCAGCTTAGCGCTTGGGGCGCAGTATTTT.

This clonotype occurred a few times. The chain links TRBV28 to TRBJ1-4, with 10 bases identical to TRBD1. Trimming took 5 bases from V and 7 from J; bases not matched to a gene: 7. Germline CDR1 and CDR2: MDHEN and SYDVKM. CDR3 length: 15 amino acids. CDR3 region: CASSDSTGGIEKLFF. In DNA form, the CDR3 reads TGTGCCAGCAGTGATTCGACAGGGGGCATTGAAAAACTGTTTTTT.

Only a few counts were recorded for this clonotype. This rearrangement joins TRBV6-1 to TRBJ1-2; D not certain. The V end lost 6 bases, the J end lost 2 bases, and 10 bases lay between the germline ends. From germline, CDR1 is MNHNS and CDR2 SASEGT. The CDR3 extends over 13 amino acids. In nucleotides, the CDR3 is TGTGCCAGCAGGAACAATGAGAACTATGGCTACACCTTC. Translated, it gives CASRNNENYGYTF.

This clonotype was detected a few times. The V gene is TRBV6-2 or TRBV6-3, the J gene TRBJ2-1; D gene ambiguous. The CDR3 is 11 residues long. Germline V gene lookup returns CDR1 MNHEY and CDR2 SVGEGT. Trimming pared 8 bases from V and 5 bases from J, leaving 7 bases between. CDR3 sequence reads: CASGRDNEQFF. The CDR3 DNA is TGTGCCAGCGGACGAGACAATGAGCAGTTCTTC.

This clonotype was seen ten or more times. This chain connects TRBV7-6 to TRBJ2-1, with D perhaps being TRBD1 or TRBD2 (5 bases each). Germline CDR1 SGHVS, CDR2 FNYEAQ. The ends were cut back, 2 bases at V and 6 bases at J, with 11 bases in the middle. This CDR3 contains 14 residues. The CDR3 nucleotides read TGTGCCAGCAGCTTATGGGACGCCGCCAATGAGCAGTTCTTC. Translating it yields CASSLWDAANEQFF.

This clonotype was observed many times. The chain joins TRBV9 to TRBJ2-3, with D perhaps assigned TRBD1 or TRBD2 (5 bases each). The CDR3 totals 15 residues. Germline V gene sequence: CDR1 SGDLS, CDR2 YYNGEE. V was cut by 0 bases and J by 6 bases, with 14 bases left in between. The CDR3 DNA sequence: TGTGCCAGCAGCGTAGGGGACGATAACTCTGATACGCAGTATTTT. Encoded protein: CASSVGDDNSDTQYF.

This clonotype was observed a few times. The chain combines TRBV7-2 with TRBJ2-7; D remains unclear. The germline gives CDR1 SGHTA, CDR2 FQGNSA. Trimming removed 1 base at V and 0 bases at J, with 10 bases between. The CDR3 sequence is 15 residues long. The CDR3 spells CASSLESGSSYEQYF. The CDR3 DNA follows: TGTGCCAGCAGCTTAGAGTCAGGAAGCTCCTACGAGCAGTACTTC.

The CDR3 region has the DNA TGTGCCAGTACAGAGGGGAGGTTTCCAGCTTTCTTT. It yields the protein CASTEGRFPAFF. The chain employs TRBV12-3 or TRBV12-4 and TRBJ1-1; TRBD1 might be the D (5 bases). CDR3 size: 12 residues. Between the trimmed V and J ends, which lost 9 bases and 10 bases, there was a span of 18 bases.

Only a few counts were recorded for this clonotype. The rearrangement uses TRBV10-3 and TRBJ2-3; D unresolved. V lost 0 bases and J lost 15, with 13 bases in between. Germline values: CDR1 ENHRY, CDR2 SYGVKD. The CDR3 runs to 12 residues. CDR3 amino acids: CAISESGQLSYF. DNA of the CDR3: TGTGCCATCAGTGAGTCGGGTCAGCTCTCCTATTTT.